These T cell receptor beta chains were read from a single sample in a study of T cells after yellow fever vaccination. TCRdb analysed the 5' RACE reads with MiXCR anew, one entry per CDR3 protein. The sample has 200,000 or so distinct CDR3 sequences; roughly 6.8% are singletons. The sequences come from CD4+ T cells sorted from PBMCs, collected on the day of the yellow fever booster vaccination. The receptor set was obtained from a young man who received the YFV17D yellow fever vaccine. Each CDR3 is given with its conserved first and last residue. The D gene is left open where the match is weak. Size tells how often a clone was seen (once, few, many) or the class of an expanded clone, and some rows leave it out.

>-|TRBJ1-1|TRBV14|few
TGTGCCAGCAGCGCCCGCAGGGTAGGTGAAGCTTTCTTT
CASSARRVGEAFF
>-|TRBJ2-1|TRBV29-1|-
TGCAGCGTTGGCTGGGGCCCGATACTAAATCAGCAGTTCTTC
CSVGWGPILNQQFF
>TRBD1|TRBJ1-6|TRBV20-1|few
TGCAGTGCCGCCCCAGGACAGGGAATAGATTCACCCCTCCACTTT
CSAAPGQGIDSPLHF
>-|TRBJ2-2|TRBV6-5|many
TGTGCCAGCAGTTACTCTTTACACTTCTCCGGGGAGCTGTTTTTT
CASSYSLHFSGELFF
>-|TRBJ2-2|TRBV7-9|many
TGTGCCAGCAGCTTTGTTTCGGGGGCTACCGGGGAGCTGTTTTTT
CASSFVSGATGELFF
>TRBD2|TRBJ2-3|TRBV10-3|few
TGTGCCATCATGAGGACTAGCGAGGATACGCAGTATTTT
CAIMRTSEDTQYF
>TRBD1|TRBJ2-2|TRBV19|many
TGTGCCAGTAGCCGGACAGGGACGGACACCGGGGAGCTGTTTTTT
CASSRTGTDTGELFF
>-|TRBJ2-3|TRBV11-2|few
TGTGCCAGCAGCTTATTCGGGGCAACAGGGAGGAGCGTTAATACGCAGTATTTT
CASSLFGATGRSVNTQYF
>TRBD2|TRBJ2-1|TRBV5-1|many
TGCGCCAGCAGCTTGGGAGGAGTAGCGGGAGTTCATGAGCAGTTCTTC
CASSLGGVAGVHEQFF
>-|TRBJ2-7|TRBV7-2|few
TGTGCCAGCAGCTTATCCCGACTCCCGGGCGAGCAGTACTTC
CASSLSRLPGEQYF
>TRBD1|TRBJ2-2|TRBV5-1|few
TGCGCCAGCGCAATGGGACAGGGGGCTACCGGGGAGCTGTTTTTT
CASAMGQGATGELFF
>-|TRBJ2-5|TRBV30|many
TGTGCCTGGCGCTACAGGGAGACCCAGTACTTC
CAWRYRETQYF
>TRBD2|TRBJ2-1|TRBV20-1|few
TGCAGTGCTAGCGGCGGGGGGAAGCAGTTCTTC
CSASGGGKQFF
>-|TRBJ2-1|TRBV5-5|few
TGTGCCACCACGGGCGGGATCTACAATGAGCAGTTCTTC
CATTGGIYNEQFF
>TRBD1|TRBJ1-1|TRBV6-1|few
TGTGCCAGCACCCGGACAGGGGACATGAACACTGAAGCTTTCTTT
CASTRTGDMNTEAFF
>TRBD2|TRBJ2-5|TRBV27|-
TGTGCCAGCAGTACGTACACGAGCGGGAGGGCCTTTAGGGAGGAGACCCAGTACTTC
CASSTYTSGRAFREETQYF
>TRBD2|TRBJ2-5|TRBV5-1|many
TGCGCCAGCAGCTCTCTAGCGGGAGCTCAAGAGACCCAGTACTTC
CASSSLAGAQETQYF
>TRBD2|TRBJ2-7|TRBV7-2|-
TGTGCCAGCAGCTATATGGGAGCGGGAGATTACGAGCAGTACTTC
CASSYMGAGDYEQYF